The clone carrying this T cell receptor (beta chain) was found once. This sample is drawn from a study of blood T cell repertoires in COVID-19. Across the study: In each case, the material was cDNA or gDNA derived from T cells, B-cell-depleted T cells, or PBMCs.

In the original workflow: For nucleated cells, counts were estimated from reference gene primer amplification. Using immunoSEQ multiplex PCR, the repertoire was profiled, and TCRdb retains in-frame clones only, with some absent. Clonal size and the V and J genes are those of that table, whereas D and trimming came from the DNA. The data show about 76,000 clones, roughly 80% seen once. With 4 bases removed from V and 7 bases from J, the gap between germline ends came to 13 bases. CDR1 is LNHDA, CDR2 SQIVND, per germline (reference sequence). The CDR3 totals 14 residues. This clonotype originated in a woman aged 60-75 years with acute or convalescent COVID-19. The rearrangement joins TRBV19 to TRBJ2-2; TRBD2 is a possible D gene (6 bases). The sample taken for sequencing was peripheral blood. CDR3 DNA sequence: TGTGCCAGTAGTACTCAACCGGGAGTCGGGGAGCTGTTTTTT. This gives the protein CASSTQPGVGELFF.